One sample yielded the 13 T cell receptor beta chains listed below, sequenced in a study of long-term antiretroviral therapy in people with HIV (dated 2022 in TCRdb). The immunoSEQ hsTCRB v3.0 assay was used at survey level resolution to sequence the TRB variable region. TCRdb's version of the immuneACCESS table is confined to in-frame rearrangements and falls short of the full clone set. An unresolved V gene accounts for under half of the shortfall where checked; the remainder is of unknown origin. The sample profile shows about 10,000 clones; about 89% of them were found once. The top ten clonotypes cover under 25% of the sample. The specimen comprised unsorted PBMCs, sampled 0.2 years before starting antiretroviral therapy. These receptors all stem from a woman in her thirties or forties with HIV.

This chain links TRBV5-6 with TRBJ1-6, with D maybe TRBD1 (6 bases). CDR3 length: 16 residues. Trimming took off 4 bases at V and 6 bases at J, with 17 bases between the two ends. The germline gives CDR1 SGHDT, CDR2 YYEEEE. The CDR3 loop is CASSLNRGAGNSPLHF. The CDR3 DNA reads TGTGCCAGCAGCCTGAACCGGGGGGCGGGTAATTCACCCCTCCACTTT.

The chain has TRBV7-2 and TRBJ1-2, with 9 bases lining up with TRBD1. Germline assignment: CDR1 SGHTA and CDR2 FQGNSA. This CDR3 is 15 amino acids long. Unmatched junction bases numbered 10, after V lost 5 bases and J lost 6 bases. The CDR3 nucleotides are TGTGCCAGCAGCCACCCGGACAGGGGCCTCAATGGCTACACCTTC. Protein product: CASSHPDRGLNGYTF.

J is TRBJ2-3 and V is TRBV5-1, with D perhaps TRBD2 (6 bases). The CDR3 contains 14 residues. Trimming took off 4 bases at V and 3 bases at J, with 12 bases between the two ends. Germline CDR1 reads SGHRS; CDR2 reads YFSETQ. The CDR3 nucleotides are TGCGCCAGCAGCGCGGGGCAGGGAACAGATACGCAGTATTTT. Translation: CASSAGQGTDTQYF.

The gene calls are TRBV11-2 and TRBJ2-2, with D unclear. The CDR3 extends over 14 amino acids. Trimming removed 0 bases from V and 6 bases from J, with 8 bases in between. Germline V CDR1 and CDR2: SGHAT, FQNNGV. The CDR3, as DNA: TGTGCCAGCAGCTTAGAACCGGGTGCCGGGGAGCTGTTTTTT. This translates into CASSLEPGAGELFF.

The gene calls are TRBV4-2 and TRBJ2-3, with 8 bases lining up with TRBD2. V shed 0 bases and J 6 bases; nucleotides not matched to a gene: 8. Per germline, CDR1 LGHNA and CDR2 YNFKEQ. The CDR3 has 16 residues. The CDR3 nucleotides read TGTGCCAGCAGCCAAGATACAGGAGCGGGGGCCGATACGCAGTATTTT. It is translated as CASSQDTGAGADTQYF.

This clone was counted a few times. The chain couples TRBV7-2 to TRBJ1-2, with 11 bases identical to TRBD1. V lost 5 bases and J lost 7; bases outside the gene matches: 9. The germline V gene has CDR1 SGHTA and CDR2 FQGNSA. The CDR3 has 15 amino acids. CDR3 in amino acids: CASSAIGQGARGYTF. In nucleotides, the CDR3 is TGTGCCAGCAGCGCCATAGGACAGGGGGCCCGTGGCTACACCTTC.

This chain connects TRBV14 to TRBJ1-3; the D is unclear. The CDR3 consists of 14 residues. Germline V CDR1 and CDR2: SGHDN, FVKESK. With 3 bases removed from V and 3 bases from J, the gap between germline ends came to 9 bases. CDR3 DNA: TGTGCCAGCAGCCAGGAGGTCGGTGGAAACACCATATATTTT. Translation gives CASSQEVGGNTIYF.

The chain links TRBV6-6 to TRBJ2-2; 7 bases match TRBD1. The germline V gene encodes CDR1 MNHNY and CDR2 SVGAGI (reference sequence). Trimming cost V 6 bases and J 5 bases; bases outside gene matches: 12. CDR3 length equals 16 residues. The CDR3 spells CASREPPDRETGELFF. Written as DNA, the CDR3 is TGTGCCAGCAGGGAACCCCCTGACAGGGAAACCGGGGAGCTGTTTTTT.

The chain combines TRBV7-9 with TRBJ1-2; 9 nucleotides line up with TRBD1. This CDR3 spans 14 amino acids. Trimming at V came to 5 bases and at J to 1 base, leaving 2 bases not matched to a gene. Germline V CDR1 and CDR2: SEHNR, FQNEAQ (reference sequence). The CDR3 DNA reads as TGTGCCAGCAGCCCGACAGGGGGTAACTATGGCTACACCTTC. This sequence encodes CASSPTGGNYGYTF.

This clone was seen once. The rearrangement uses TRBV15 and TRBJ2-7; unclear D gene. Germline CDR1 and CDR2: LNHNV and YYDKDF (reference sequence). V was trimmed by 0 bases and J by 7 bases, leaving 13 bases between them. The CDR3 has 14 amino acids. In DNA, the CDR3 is TGTGCCACCAGCAGAGATACGTCTAGTGGGGAGCAGTACTTC. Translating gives CATSRDTSSGEQYF.

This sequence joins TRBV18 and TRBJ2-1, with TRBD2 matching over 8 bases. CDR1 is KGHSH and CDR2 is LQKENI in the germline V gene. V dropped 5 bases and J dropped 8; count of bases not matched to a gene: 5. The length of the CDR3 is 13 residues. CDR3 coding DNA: TGTGCCAGCTCATCTCAGACTAGCGATGAGCAGTTCTTC. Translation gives CASSSQTSDEQFF.

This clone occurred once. The CDR3 sequence is CASTGAGLMNTEAFF. The DNA for the CDR3 is TGCGCCAGCACGGGGGCAGGGCTAATGAACACTGAAGCTTTCTTT. This chain links TRBV5-1 with TRBJ1-1; tentative D call: TRBD1 (6 bases). This CDR3 is 15 amino acids long. Germline V gives CDR1 SGHRS, CDR2 YFSETQ. V lost 6 bases and J lost 0, with 15 bases in between.

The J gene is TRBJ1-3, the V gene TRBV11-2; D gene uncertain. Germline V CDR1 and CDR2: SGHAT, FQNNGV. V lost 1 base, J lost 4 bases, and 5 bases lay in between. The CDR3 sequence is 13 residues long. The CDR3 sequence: CASSLAGGNTIYF. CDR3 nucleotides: TGTGCCAGCAGCTTAGCCGGCGGAAACACCATATATTTT.